The T cell receptor beta chain under discussion was sequenced for a study of T-cell reconstitution after alpha-beta-depleted transplantation in children. V was shortened by 8 bases and J by 9 bases, with 17 bases between the two germline ends. Germline CDR1 and CDR2: SGHAT and FQNNGV. This CDR3 spans 12 amino acids. As for this clonotype: This clone may be a read error of a much larger clone one base away.

A TCRbeta library incorporating unique molecular identifiers was prepared. TCRdb reprocessed the PCR reads via MiXCR and lists one record per CDR3 protein. The sample has approximately 400,000 distinct CDR3 sequences; 9.5% to 13% are singletons. The source was PBMCs from the stem cell graft donor, collected from the stem cell graft. This receptor was identified in a human donor who donated a stem cell graft to a child with acute myeloid leukemia. This rearrangement joins TRBV11-2 to TRBJ2-7; D is uncertain. DNA for the CDR3: TGTGCCAGCTCGATGGTTCGCGTCACGCAGTACTTC. It yields the protein CASSMVRVTQYF. The full variable domain, rest sourced from reference TRBV11-2 and TRBJ2-7, is EAGVAQSPRYKIIEKRQSVAFWCNPISGHATLYWYQQILGQGPKLLIQFQNNGVVDDSQLPKDRFSAERLKGVDSTLKIQPAKLEDSAVYLCASSMVRVTQYFGPGTRLTVT.